Listed below are T cell receptor beta chains from one sample, sequenced in a study of cytomegalovirus exposure and HLA in healthy donors. Produced via immunoSEQ multiplex PCR; TCRdb's table is partial and in-frame only. The top ten hold less than 1% of the sample, which has some 150,000 clones, roughly four fifths seen once. Sequencing used PBMCs. These receptors all come from a female donor in good health and CMV-seronegative. CDR3s include the opening cysteine and the closing phenylalanine or tryptophan. A D gene is named only where the DNA matches it firmly. Some rows have no size entry. The others give once, few or many, or a class for an expanded clone.

TRBJ2-2	TRBV7-2	.	.	TGTGCCAGCAGCTTAGCTTACTTGAACACCGGGGAGCTGTTTTTT	CASSLAYLNTGELFF
TRBJ2-1	TRBV27	TRBD2	few	TGTGCCAGCAGTTTAGTGGCACTAGCGGGGGGGCGTGAGCAGTTCTTC	CASSLVALAGGREQFF
TRBJ2-7	TRBV30	.	once	TGTGCCTGGAGTGCGGGAGCTAGAAACGAGCAGTACTTC	CAWSAGARNEQYF
TRBJ2-1	TRBV11-2	TRBD2	.	TGTGCCAGCCGACTAGCGGGAGGGCGAGGTGAGCAGTTCTTC	CASRLAGGRGEQFF
TRBJ1-6	TRBV19	.	.	TGTGCCAGTAGTACATCTAGCTCCTATAATTCACCCCTCCACTTT	CASSTSSSYNSPLHF
TRBJ2-7	TRBV5-4	TRBD2	once	TGTGCCAGCAGCTTCGGAACTAGCGGGATAACCCACGAGCAGTACTTC	CASSFGTSGITHEQYF
TRBJ1-1	TRBV4-3	TRBD1	.	TGCGCCAGCAGCCAGGGGGGACGACAGGGAAGGACTGAAGCTTTCTTT	CASSQGGRQGRTEAFF
TRBJ2-2	TRBV10-2	.	.	TGCGCCAGCAGGGCGGAAAGAGAGTGGCGTCCGGGGGAGCTGTTTTTT	CASRAEREWRPGELFF
TRBJ1-2	TRBV9	.	.	TGTGCCAGCAGCGTAGGGATGGGGCAAAACTATGGCTACACCTTC	CASSVGMGQNYGYTF
TRBJ2-1	TRBV7-2	TRBD2	.	TGTGCCAGCAGCTTGGAGGGTGGGGGCCGGGGGGGGAAAGACAATGAGCAGTTCTTC	CASSLEGGGRGGKDNEQFF
TRBJ2-1	TRBV30	TRBD2	.	TGTGCCTGGACGGCCCAAGCGGGAACTTACAATGAGCAGTTCTTC	CAWTAQAGTYNEQFF
TRBJ1-5	TRBV4-2	.	.	TGTGCCAGCAGCCAAGACTCGGGCGGGTTACGGGCCCAGCATTTT	CASSQDSGGLRAQHF
TRBJ1-1	TRBV6-5	.	.	TGTGCCAGCAGTGACGCTGGGGGGAGTAATGAAGCTTTCTTT	CASSDAGGSNEAFF
TRBJ2-1	TRBV4-2	TRBD2	.	TGTGCCAGCAGCCGGGGACTAGCGGAGTCCTACAATGAGCAGTTCTTC	CASSRGLAESYNEQFF
TRBJ1-5	TRBV6-1	TRBD1	.	TGTGCCAGCAGGGGACAGGGAAATAATCAGCCCCAGCATTTT	CASRGQGNNQPQHF
TRBJ1-2	TRBV6-6	.	.	TGTGCCAGCAGGCATACGACGGAGACCTATGGCTACACCTTC	CASRHTTETYGYTF
TRBJ2-7	TRBV10-3	TRBD2	.	TGTGCCATCAAAGGGACTAAAACGTCAAACAACGACGAGCAGTACTTC	CAIKGTKTSNNDEQYF
TRBJ1-5	TRBV6-1	.	few	TGTGCCAGCAGCCAGGGCCCCAATCAGCCCCAGCATTTT	CASSQGPNQPQHF
TRBJ2-5	TRBV7-9	TRBD1	.	TGTGCCAGCAGCTCTACAGGGGTGGGAACTGAGACCCAGTACTTC	CASSSTGVGTETQYF
TRBJ2-1	TRBV15	TRBD1	.	TGTGCCACCAGCCGCCCGGGACAGGGGCCGGTCAATGAGCAGTTCTTC	CATSRPGQGPVNEQFF
TRBJ2-2	TRBV5-1	TRBD1	.	TGCGCCAGCAGCCGAACAGGGGCCTCCGCCGGGGAGCTGTTTTTT	CASSRTGASAGELFF
TRBJ2-2	TRBV5-1	TRBD1	few	TGCGCCAGCAGCTTCCAACCGGGACAGGGACGGAACACCGGGGAGCTGTTTTTT	CASSFQPGQGRNTGELFF